This T cell receptor beta chain was sequenced for a study of blood T cell repertoires in COVID-19. Some clones are missing from TCRdb's copy, which holds only in-frame ones; the method was immunoSEQ multiplex PCR. This table holds approximately 200,000 clones, roughly 80% found once. The CDR3 runs to 16 residues. Per germline, CDR1 MDHEN and CDR2 SYDVKM. Trimming removed 8 bases from V and 8 bases from J, with 27 bases in between. The source is a woman at least 80 years old with COVID-19, enrolled during active disease. The chain employs TRBV28 and TRBJ1-2; perhaps TRBD1 as D (5 bases). Sample: peripheral blood. This chain's CDR3 is CASVRVVGFGGYGYTF. The CDR3 bases are TGTGCCAGCGTGAGAGTTGTCGGTTTTGGGGGGTACGGCTACACCTTC.